Listed below are T cell receptor beta chains from one sample, sequenced in a study of vaccination and CD4 T cells after COVID-19. Which antigens these TCRs recognize remains unknown. TCRdb recomputed calls from the PCR reads with MiXCR, one row per CDR3 protein. In the table there are about 15,000 distinct CDR3 sequences, around 56% of which are singletons. The sample taken for sequencing was CD4+ T cells from blood, cultured in vitro. These receptors originate from a human donor who had recovered from COVID-19. The CDR3 runs from the conserved cysteine through the conserved F or W. The D gene is left open where the match is weak. Size values are once, few and many counts, or a class for expanded clones, and some rows have none.

v_call: TRBV20-1; d_call: TRBD2; j_call: TRBJ2-3; clone_size: few; cdr3_aa: CSARVGLAGDTQYF; cdr3_nt: TGCAGTGCTAGAGTAGGACTAGCGGGAGATACGCAGTATTTT
v_call: TRBV7-9; d_call: .; j_call: TRBJ1-5; clone_size: .; cdr3_aa: CASSSRGGDSPQPQHF; cdr3_nt: TGTGCCAGCAGCTCCCGGGGAGGGGATTCCCCTCAGCCCCAGCATTTT
v_call: TRBV7-9; d_call: .; j_call: TRBJ1-2; clone_size: .; cdr3_aa: CASSRQRGGYTF; cdr3_nt: TGTGCCAGCAGCCGACAACGGGGTGGCTACACCTTC
v_call: TRBV7-9; d_call: TRBD1; j_call: TRBJ1-3; clone_size: .; cdr3_aa: CASSDRLYRGAGNTIYF; cdr3_nt: TGTGCCAGCAGCGACAGACTTTACAGGGGCGCTGGAAACACCATATATTTT
v_call: TRBV12-3/TRBV12-4; d_call: .; j_call: TRBJ1-3; clone_size: once; cdr3_aa: CASSRGGGNTIYF; cdr3_nt: TGTGCCAGCAGCCGGGGTGGGGGGAACACCATATATTTT
v_call: TRBV7-3; d_call: .; j_call: TRBJ2-1; clone_size: .; cdr3_aa: CASSLIRDNEQFF; cdr3_nt: TGTGCCAGCAGCTTAATCAGGGACAATGAGCAGTTCTTC
v_call: TRBV27; d_call: .; j_call: TRBJ1-1; clone_size: .; cdr3_aa: CASGVWGNTEAFF; cdr3_nt: TGTGCCAGCGGGGTGTGGGGGAACACTGAAGCTTTCTTT
v_call: TRBV6-1; d_call: .; j_call: TRBJ1-6; clone_size: .; cdr3_aa: CASSVGEVGNSPLHF; cdr3_nt: TGTGCCAGCAGCGTGGGGGAAGTAGGGAATTCACCCCTCCACTTT
v_call: TRBV20-1; d_call: .; j_call: TRBJ2-3; clone_size: .; cdr3_aa: CSVFLGREGTDTQYF; cdr3_nt: TGCAGTGTTTTCCTCGGGCGAGAGGGCACAGATACGCAGTATTTT
v_call: TRBV7-2; d_call: .; j_call: TRBJ1-2; clone_size: few; cdr3_aa: CASSFEIGGPGYTF; cdr3_nt: TGTGCCAGCAGCTTCGAAATCGGGGGACCGGGCTACACCTTC
v_call: TRBV7-2; d_call: TRBD1; j_call: TRBJ2-5; clone_size: .; cdr3_aa: CASSLYRGTGLETQYF; cdr3_nt: TGTGCCAGCAGCTTATATAGGGGGACAGGGTTAGAGACCCAGTACTTC
v_call: TRBV7-9; d_call: TRBD2; j_call: TRBJ2-7; clone_size: once; cdr3_aa: CASSLALAGGSEQYF; cdr3_nt: TGTGCCAGCAGCTTAGCGCTAGCGGGAGGCTCGGAGCAGTACTTC
v_call: TRBV12-3/TRBV12-4; d_call: TRBD1; j_call: TRBJ2-5; clone_size: .; cdr3_aa: CASRPTGGLVTQYF; cdr3_nt: TGTGCCAGCAGACCAACAGGGGGCTTGGTGACCCAGTACTTC
v_call: TRBV19; d_call: TRBD1; j_call: TRBJ1-2; clone_size: .; cdr3_aa: CASSTWTGDGYTF; cdr3_nt: TGTGCCAGTAGTACCTGGACAGGGGATGGCTACACCTTC
v_call: TRBV30; d_call: .; j_call: TRBJ1-1; clone_size: few; cdr3_aa: CAWRGGVEAFF; cdr3_nt: TGTGCCTGGAGAGGAGGAGTTGAAGCTTTCTTT
v_call: TRBV15; d_call: .; j_call: TRBJ1-5; clone_size: few; cdr3_aa: CATSRGGQNQPQHF; cdr3_nt: TGTGCCACCAGCAGAGGGGGGCAGAATCAGCCCCAGCATTTT
v_call: TRBV20-1; d_call: TRBD2; j_call: TRBJ2-5; clone_size: .; cdr3_aa: CSGALITGGETQYF; cdr3_nt: TGCAGTGGGGCCCTTATAACCGGGGGGGAGACCCAGTACTTC
v_call: TRBV6-1; d_call: .; j_call: TRBJ1-1; clone_size: few; cdr3_aa: CASRGNTEAFF; cdr3_nt: TGTGCCAGCAGGGGGAACACTGAAGCTTTCTTT
v_call: TRBV6-1; d_call: .; j_call: TRBJ1-2; clone_size: .; cdr3_aa: CASSVEPFRKGTYGFTF; cdr3_nt: TGTGCCAGCAGTGTAGAACCCTTTCGTAAGGGGACCTATGGCTTCACCTTC
v_call: TRBV28; d_call: .; j_call: TRBJ1-4; clone_size: .; cdr3_aa: CASRRNQGEFEKLFF; cdr3_nt: TGTGCCAGCAGGCGGAACCAGGGAGAATTCGAAAAACTGTTTTTT
v_call: TRBV7-2; d_call: TRBD2; j_call: TRBJ2-5; clone_size: .; cdr3_aa: CASSLGLDWKETQYF; cdr3_nt: TGTGCCAGCAGCCTCGGACTAGATTGGAAAGAGACCCAGTACTTC
v_call: TRBV29-1; d_call: .; j_call: TRBJ2-7; clone_size: .; cdr3_aa: CSVEVAYEQYF; cdr3_nt: TGCAGCGTTGAAGTTGCCTACGAGCAGTACTTC
v_call: TRBV6-4; d_call: TRBD1; j_call: TRBJ1-5; clone_size: .; cdr3_aa: CASSDIRVGQCNQPQHF; cdr3_nt: TGTGCCAGCAGTGACATCAGGGTGGGACAGTGCAATCAGCCCCAGCATTTT
v_call: TRBV2; d_call: TRBD1; j_call: TRBJ1-1; clone_size: few; cdr3_aa: CASMGQGVVSTEAFF; cdr3_nt: TGTGCCAGCATGGGACAGGGGGTGGTGTCCACTGAAGCTTTCTTT
v_call: TRBV12-3/TRBV12-4; d_call: TRBD2; j_call: TRBJ2-3; clone_size: few; cdr3_aa: CASSTTSGSGDTQYF; cdr3_nt: TGTGCCAGCAGCACGACTAGCGGGAGTGGAGATACGCAGTATTTT
v_call: TRBV20-1; d_call: TRBD2; j_call: TRBJ2-1; clone_size: .; cdr3_aa: CSAPKAGGGEQFF; cdr3_nt: TGCAGTGCACCGAAGGCGGGGGGCGGTGAGCAGTTCTTC
v_call: TRBV28; d_call: TRBD1; j_call: TRBJ1-2; clone_size: .; cdr3_aa: CASSSGTVKGYTF; cdr3_nt: TGTGCCAGCAGTTCCGGGACAGTAAAAGGCTACACCTTC
v_call: TRBV11-3; d_call: .; j_call: TRBJ2-1; clone_size: once; cdr3_aa: CASSLGTYNEQFF; cdr3_nt: TGTGCCAGCAGCTTAGGGACCTACAATGAGCAGTTCTTC
v_call: TRBV7-2; d_call: TRBD1; j_call: TRBJ1-1; clone_size: .; cdr3_aa: CASSPWTGSTEAFF; cdr3_nt: TGTGCCAGCAGCCCTTGGACAGGGAGCACTGAAGCTTTCTTT
v_call: TRBV11-3; d_call: .; j_call: TRBJ1-2; clone_size: .; cdr3_aa: CASSQGGYGYTF; cdr3_nt: TGTGCCAGCAGCCAGGGCGGCTATGGCTACACCTTC
v_call: TRBV20-1; d_call: .; j_call: TRBJ1-4; clone_size: few; cdr3_aa: CSASVQDLKLFF; cdr3_nt: TGCAGTGCTTCCGTACAAGACTTGAAACTGTTTTTT
v_call: TRBV6-1; d_call: TRBD2; j_call: TRBJ2-7; clone_size: .; cdr3_aa: CASSRTSGRSSEYF; cdr3_nt: TGTGCCAGCAGTAGGACTAGCGGGAGGAGTAGTGAGTACTTC
v_call: TRBV7-6; d_call: .; j_call: TRBJ1-5; clone_size: .; cdr3_aa: CASSRGGNQPQHF; cdr3_nt: TGTGCCAGCAGCCGAGGGGGCAATCAGCCCCAGCATTTT
v_call: TRBV20-1; d_call: TRBD1; j_call: TRBJ1-1; clone_size: .; cdr3_aa: CSAPALDRGTGNTEAFF; cdr3_nt: TGCAGTGCTCCAGCATTGGACAGGGGAACTGGGAACACTGAAGCTTTCTTT
v_call: TRBV7-2; d_call: TRBD2; j_call: TRBJ2-5; clone_size: .; cdr3_aa: CASSQGLAIETQYF; cdr3_nt: TGTGCCAGCAGCCAGGGACTAGCTATCGAGACCCAGTACTTC
v_call: TRBV28; d_call: .; j_call: TRBJ1-5; clone_size: .; cdr3_aa: CASSLFSRNQPQHF; cdr3_nt: TGTGCCAGCAGTTTATTCAGTCGCAATCAGCCCCAGCATTTT
v_call: TRBV5-6; d_call: .; j_call: TRBJ1-6; clone_size: .; cdr3_aa: CASSLGFSGESYNSPLHF; cdr3_nt: TGTGCCAGCAGCTTGGGATTTAGCGGGGAATCCTATAATTCACCCCTCCACTTT
v_call: TRBV15; d_call: TRBD1; j_call: TRBJ2-7; clone_size: .; cdr3_aa: CATSRTGGVLVEQYF; cdr3_nt: TGTGCCACCAGCAGGACAGGGGGCGTCTTGGTCGAGCAGTACTTC
v_call: TRBV7-9; d_call: .; j_call: TRBJ2-1; clone_size: .; cdr3_aa: CASSLVPAVYNEQFF; cdr3_nt: TGTGCCAGCAGCTTAGTTCCAGCGGTCTACAATGAGCAGTTCTTC
v_call: TRBV19; d_call: .; j_call: TRBJ2-2; clone_size: .; cdr3_aa: CASSMVQAGELFF; cdr3_nt: TGTGCCAGTAGTATGGTGCAGGCCGGGGAGCTGTTTTTT
v_call: TRBV20-1; d_call: TRBD1; j_call: TRBJ1-2; clone_size: .; cdr3_aa: CSARDGPGQGALSGYTF; cdr3_nt: TGCAGTGCTAGAGATGGGCCGGGACAGGGGGCGCTTAGCGGCTACACCTTC
v_call: TRBV12-3/TRBV12-4; d_call: TRBD1; j_call: TRBJ1-2; clone_size: .; cdr3_aa: CASRPGQGQLDGYTF; cdr3_nt: TGTGCCAGCAGACCCGGACAGGGTCAGCTAGATGGCTACACCTTC
v_call: TRBV10-3; d_call: .; j_call: TRBJ1-1; clone_size: .; cdr3_aa: CAISADRIGLEAFF; cdr3_nt: TGTGCCATCAGTGCCGACAGGATCGGGCTTGAAGCTTTCTTT
v_call: TRBV6-2/TRBV6-3; d_call: TRBD2; j_call: TRBJ2-7; clone_size: .; cdr3_aa: CASLAGTSGRIYEQYF; cdr3_nt: TGTGCCAGCCTTGCCGGGACTAGCGGGAGGATCTACGAGCAGTACTTC
v_call: TRBV20-1; d_call: TRBD2; j_call: TRBJ2-1; clone_size: .; cdr3_aa: CSAGGTLAGGPNEQFF; cdr3_nt: TGCAGTGCGGGGGGGACTCTAGCGGGAGGGCCCAATGAGCAGTTCTTC
v_call: TRBV5-1; d_call: TRBD2; j_call: TRBJ2-1; clone_size: .; cdr3_aa: CASSPLAGGPRGEQFF; cdr3_nt: TGCGCCAGCAGCCCACTAGCGGGAGGGCCTAGGGGTGAGCAGTTCTTC
v_call: TRBV6-5; d_call: .; j_call: TRBJ2-5; clone_size: few; cdr3_aa: CASSYSIDLTGGTQYF; cdr3_nt: TGTGCCAGCAGTTACTCGATAGATCTGACCGGGGGAACCCAGTACTTC
v_call: TRBV29-1; d_call: .; j_call: TRBJ1-1; clone_size: .; cdr3_aa: CSVGGKYAFF; cdr3_nt: TGCAGCGTTGGAGGGAAGTACGCTTTCTTT
v_call: TRBV24-1; d_call: .; j_call: TRBJ2-5; clone_size: .; cdr3_aa: CATSVGSIETQYF; cdr3_nt: TGTGCCACCAGTGTTGGCAGCATAGAGACCCAGTACTTC
v_call: TRBV7-2; d_call: TRBD2; j_call: TRBJ2-5; clone_size: .; cdr3_aa: CASSKNPSGPSQETQYF; cdr3_nt: TGTGCCAGCAGCAAAAACCCTAGCGGGCCGTCCCAAGAGACCCAGTACTTC
v_call: TRBV2; d_call: .; j_call: TRBJ2-1; clone_size: few; cdr3_aa: CASSGYGSYNEQFF; cdr3_nt: TGTGCCAGCAGTGGGTACGGATCCTACAATGAGCAGTTCTTC
v_call: TRBV6-5; d_call: .; j_call: TRBJ2-5; clone_size: .; cdr3_aa: CASSSRGVAQYF; cdr3_nt: TGTGCCAGCAGTTCAAGGGGAGTGGCCCAGTACTTC
v_call: TRBV15; d_call: .; j_call: TRBJ1-2; clone_size: .; cdr3_aa: CATSSELGATNYGYTF; cdr3_nt: TGTGCCACCAGCAGCGAACTGGGCGCGACTAACTATGGCTACACCTTC
v_call: TRBV12-3/TRBV12-4; d_call: .; j_call: TRBJ1-5; clone_size: few; cdr3_aa: CASRESSNQPQHF; cdr3_nt: TGTGCCAGCAGGGAAAGCTCCAATCAGCCCCAGCATTTT
v_call: TRBV6-1; d_call: TRBD2; j_call: TRBJ2-7; clone_size: .; cdr3_aa: CASSPTTSGTYEQYF; cdr3_nt: TGTGCCAGCAGTCCCACGACTAGCGGTACCTACGAGCAGTACTTC